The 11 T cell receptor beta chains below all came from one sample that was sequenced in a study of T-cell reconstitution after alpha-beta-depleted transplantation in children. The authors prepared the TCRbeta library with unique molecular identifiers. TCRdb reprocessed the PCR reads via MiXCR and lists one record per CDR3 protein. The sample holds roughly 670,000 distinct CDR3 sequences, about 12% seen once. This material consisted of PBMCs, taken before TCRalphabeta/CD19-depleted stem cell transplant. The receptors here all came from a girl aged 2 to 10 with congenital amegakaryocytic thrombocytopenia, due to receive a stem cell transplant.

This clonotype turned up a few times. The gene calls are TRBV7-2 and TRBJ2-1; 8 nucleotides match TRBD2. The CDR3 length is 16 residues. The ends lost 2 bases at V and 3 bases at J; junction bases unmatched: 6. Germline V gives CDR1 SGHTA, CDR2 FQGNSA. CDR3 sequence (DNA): TGTGCCAGCAGCTTACTGGGGACTAGGCTCTACAATGAGCAGTTCTTC. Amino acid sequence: CASSLLGTRLYNEQFF.

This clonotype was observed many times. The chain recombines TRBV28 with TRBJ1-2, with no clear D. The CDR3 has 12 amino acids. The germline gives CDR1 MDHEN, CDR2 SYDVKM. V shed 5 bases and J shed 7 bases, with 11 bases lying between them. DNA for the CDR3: TGTGCCAGCAGTCCCCACGTCCCTGGCTACACCTTC. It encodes CASSPHVPGYTF.

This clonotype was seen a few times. The CDR3 bases are TGCGCCAGCAGCTTCCGAGGTAGCGGGAGTTCCGGCAATGAGCAGTTCTTC. This gives the protein CASSFRGSGSSGNEQFF. The chain couples TRBV5-1 to TRBJ2-1; 9 bases align to TRBD2. Germline V gene lookup returns CDR1 SGHRS and CDR2 YFSETQ. The CDR3 length is 17 residues. V lost 2 bases, J lost 6 bases, and 12 bases stayed unmatched.

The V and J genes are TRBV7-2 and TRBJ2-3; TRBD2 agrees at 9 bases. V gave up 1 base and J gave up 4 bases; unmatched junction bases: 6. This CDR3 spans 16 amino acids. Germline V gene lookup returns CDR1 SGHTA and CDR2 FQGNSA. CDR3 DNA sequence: TGTGCCAGCAGCTTAGATGCGGGAGGGGCGGCAGATACGCAGTATTTT. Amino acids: CASSLDAGGAADTQYF.

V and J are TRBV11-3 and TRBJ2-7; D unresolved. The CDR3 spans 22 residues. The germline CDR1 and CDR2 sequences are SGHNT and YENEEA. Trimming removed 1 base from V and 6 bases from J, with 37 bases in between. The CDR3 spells CASSLVTAWYNGPVAELGEQYF. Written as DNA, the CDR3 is TGTGCCAGCAGCTTAGTAACTGCGTGGTATAATGGCCCCGTAGCTGAGTTGGGCGAGCAGTACTTC.

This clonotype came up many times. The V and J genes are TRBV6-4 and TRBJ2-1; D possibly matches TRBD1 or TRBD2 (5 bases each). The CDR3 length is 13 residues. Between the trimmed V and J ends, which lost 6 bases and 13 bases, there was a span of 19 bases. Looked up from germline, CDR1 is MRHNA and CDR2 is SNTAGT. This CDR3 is CASSLGTRSTQFF. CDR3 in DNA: TGTGCCAGCAGCTTGGGGACCCGAAGTACTCAGTTCTTC.

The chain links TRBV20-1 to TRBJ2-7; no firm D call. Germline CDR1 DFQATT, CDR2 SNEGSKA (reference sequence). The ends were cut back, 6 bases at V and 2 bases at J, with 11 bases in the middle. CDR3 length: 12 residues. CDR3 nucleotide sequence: TGCAGTGCAAACGGGTTCACCTACGAGCAGTACTTC. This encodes CSANGFTYEQYF.

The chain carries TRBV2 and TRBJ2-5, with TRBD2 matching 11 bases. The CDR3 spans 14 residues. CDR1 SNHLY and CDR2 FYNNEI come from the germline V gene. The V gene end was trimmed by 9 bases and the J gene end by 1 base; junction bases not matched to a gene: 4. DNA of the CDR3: TGTGCCAGTCGACTAGCGGGGCCCCAAGAGACCCAGTACTTC. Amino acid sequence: CASRLAGPQETQYF.

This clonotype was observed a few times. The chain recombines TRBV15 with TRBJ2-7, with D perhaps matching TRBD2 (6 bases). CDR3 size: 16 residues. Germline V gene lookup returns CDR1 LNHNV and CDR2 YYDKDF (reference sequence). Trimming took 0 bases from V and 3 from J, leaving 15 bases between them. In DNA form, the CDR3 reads TGTGCCACCAGCAGAGATGGTGGAGGGAGGATCTACGAGCAGTACTTC. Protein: CATSRDGGGRIYEQYF.

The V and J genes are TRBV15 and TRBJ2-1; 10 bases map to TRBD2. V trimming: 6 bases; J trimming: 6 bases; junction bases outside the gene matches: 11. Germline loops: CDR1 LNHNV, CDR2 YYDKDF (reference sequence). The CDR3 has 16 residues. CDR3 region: CATRPTTSGIINEQFF. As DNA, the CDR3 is TGTGCCACCAGGCCCACTACTAGCGGGATTATCAATGAGCAGTTCTTC.

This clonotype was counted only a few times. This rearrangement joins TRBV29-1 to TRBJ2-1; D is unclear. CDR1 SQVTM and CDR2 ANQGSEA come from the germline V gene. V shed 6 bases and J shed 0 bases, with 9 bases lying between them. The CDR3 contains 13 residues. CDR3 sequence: CSVQQSSYNEQFF. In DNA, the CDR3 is TGCAGCGTCCAACAGTCCTCCTACAATGAGCAGTTCTTC.